The 18 T cell receptor beta chains in this list originate from one sample, sequenced in a study of T cell responses to AZD1222 COVID-19 vaccine. Some clones are missing from TCRdb's copy, which holds only in-frame ones; the method was immunoSEQ multiplex PCR. The table has about 110,000 clones, about 86% seen once. The input for sequencing was peripheral blood, taken on day 0 of AZD1222 vaccination. The receptor set was obtained from an adult in good health.

The chain couples TRBV2 to TRBJ1-6; TRBD1 aligns across 7 bases. The CDR3 covers 13 residues. Trimming cost V 4 bases and J 11 bases; bases outside gene matches: 5. The germline gives CDR1 SNHLY, CDR2 FYNNEI. Written as DNA, the CDR3 is TGTGCCAGCAGTGCCCAGGGGGATCCACCCCTCCACTTT. This encodes CASSAQGDPPLHF. Using reference TRBV2 and TRBJ1-6 for the parts outside the CDR3, the full variable domain is EPEVTQTPSHQVTQMGQEVILRCVPISNHLYFYWYRQILGQKVEFLVSFYNNEISEKSEIFDDQFSVERPDGSNFTLKIRSTKLEDSAMYFCASSAQGDPPLHFGNGTRLTVT.

The V and J genes are TRBV28 and TRBJ1-6; 8 bases are a match to TRBD1. Germline-derived CDR1 and CDR2 are MDHEN and SYDVKM. With 3 bases clipped from V and 9 bases from J, the junction kept 7 bases outside the gene matches. The CDR3 spans 15 residues. The CDR3, as DNA: TGTGCCAGCAGTTTCGGACAGGGAGCTGTTTCACCCCTCCACTTT. Translation: CASSFGQGAVSPLHF.

The chain recombines TRBV6-5 with TRBJ1-6, with TRBD1 matching 8 bases. V dropped 6 bases and J dropped 9; count of bases not matched to a gene: 10. This CDR3 has 15 residues. Looked up from germline, CDR1 is MNHEY and CDR2 is SVGAGI. CDR3 in amino acids: CASSRGQVEASPLHF. DNA of the CDR3: TGTGCCAGCAGCCGGGGACAGGTCGAAGCTTCACCCCTCCACTTT.

This chain uses TRBV30 with TRBJ1-5, with D maybe TRBD1 (5 bases). Deletions cut 0 bases from V and 8 bases from J, with 11 bases between. Looked up from germline, CDR1 is GTSNPN and CDR2 is SVGIG (reference sequence). This CDR3 comprises 13 residues. CDR3 DNA: TGTGCCTGGAGTGTACAAGGGGACGAGCCCCAGCATTTT. It encodes CAWSVQGDEPQHF.

The V and J genes are TRBV6-2 or TRBV6-3 and TRBJ2-3; tentatively, D is TRBD1 or TRBD2 (5 bases each). Germline V CDR1 and CDR2: MNHEY, SVGEGT. With 0 bases removed from V and 2 bases from J, the gap between germline ends came to 18 bases. The CDR3 runs to 18 residues. CDR3 DNA: TGTGCCAGCAGTTACTCGAGCGGTGGTGGGGCTTCCACAGATACGCAGTATTTT. This gives the protein CASSYSSGGGASTDTQYF.

The chain recombines TRBV2 with TRBJ2-1; D possibly corresponds to TRBD1 (5 bases). The CDR3 is made up of 14 amino acids. Trimming removed 5 bases at V and 5 bases at J, with 13 bases between. Germline CDR1 reads SNHLY; CDR2 reads FYNNEI. The DNA of the CDR3 is TGTGCCAGCAGTTACAGGATGACCGACAATGAGCAGTTCTTC. This encodes CASSYRMTDNEQFF.

The chain is built from TRBV11-2 and TRBJ2-3, with 8 bases aligning to TRBD2. V was pared by 5 bases and J by 1 base, with 2 bases of the junction left unmatched. Germline CDR1 is SGHAT and CDR2 is FQNNGV. The CDR3 is 14 amino acids. The CDR3 protein is CASSPGLGTDTQYF. CDR3 nucleotide sequence: TGTGCCAGCAGCCCGGGACTAGGCACAGATACGCAGTATTTT.

The chain is built from TRBV24-1 and TRBJ2-7; no definite D call. Germline V gene sequence: CDR1 KGHDR, CDR2 SFDVKD. The CDR3 spans 15 residues. The V end lost 4 bases, the J end lost 0 bases, and 12 bases lay between the germline ends. The DNA of the CDR3 is TGTGCCACCAGTGACTCCGGACGAAGCTCCTACGAGCAGTACTTC. Translating it yields CATSDSGRSSYEQYF.

The rearrangement uses TRBV5-1 and TRBJ2-7, with D perhaps TRBD2 (6 bases). Deletions cut 10 bases from V and 5 bases from J, with 7 bases between. There are 9 residues in the CDR3. Germline assignment: CDR1 SGHRS and CDR2 YFSETQ. The CDR3 loop is CAGEDEQYF. CDR3 nucleotide sequence: TGCGCCGGGGAGGACGAGCAGTACTTC.

The chain combines TRBV9 with TRBJ2-5; D is undetermined. Between the trimmed V and J ends, which lost 7 bases and 3 bases, there was a span of 10 bases. The CDR3 consists of 12 residues. Germline values: CDR1 SGDLS, CDR2 YYNGEE. In DNA form, the CDR3 reads TGTGCCAGCGGGTTTGGGGAAGAGACCCAGTACTTC. Translated, it gives CASGFGEETQYF.

As regards this clone: The junction departs from germline at one end; a sequencing error may be responsible. V gene TRBV9 combines with J gene TRBJ1-6, with D perhaps TRBD1 (5 bases). Germline values: CDR1 SGDLS, CDR2 YYNGEE. The CDR3 spans 15 residues. Here the CDR3 DNA reads TGTGCCAGCAGCCCCGGGGACCTAGATAAATCACCCCTCCACTTT. This encodes CASSPGDLDKSPLHF.

The rearrangement links TRBV30 to TRBJ1-1; 7 positions match TRBD1. The germline V gene encodes CDR1 GTSNPN and CDR2 SVGIG (reference sequence). CDR3 length equals 14 residues. V gave up 2 bases and J gave up 6 bases; unmatched junction bases: 9. The CDR3 here is CAWSPLDRDAEAFF. DNA for the CDR3: TGTGCCTGGAGTCCTCTCGACAGGGACGCTGAAGCTTTCTTT.

The chain uses TRBV7-6 and TRBJ2-7; maybe TRBD1 (6 bases). This CDR3 is built from 15 residues. V shed 1 base and J shed 5 bases, with 15 bases lying between them. Looked up from germline, CDR1 is SGHVS and CDR2 is FNYEAQ. CDR3 DNA: TGTGCCAGCAGCTTAGTCCCAGGGGTAGGCAACGAGCAGTACTTC. It yields the protein CASSLVPGVGNEQYF.

The chain joins TRBV10-1 to TRBJ2-3; D remains unclear. V lost 3 bases to trimming and J lost 4 bases, with 5 bases between them. This CDR3 contains 12 residues. Germline CDR1 and CDR2: WNHNN and SYGVQD (reference sequence). CDR3 loop: CASSDGADTQYF. CDR3 nucleotides: TGCGCCAGCAGTGATGGGGCAGATACGCAGTATTTT.

The chain is built from TRBV25-1 and TRBJ1-1; the D gene is possibly TRBD1 (5 bases). Germline V gene sequence: CDR1 MGHDK, CDR2 SYGVNS. V lost 1 base, J lost 5 bases, and 17 bases lay in between. The CDR3 sequence is 16 residues long. The CDR3 spells CASSELTQGFSTEAFF. CDR3 sequence (DNA): TGTGCCAGCAGTGAATTGACTCAGGGTTTTAGTACTGAAGCTTTCTTT. Variable domain in full (rest from reference TRBV25-1 and TRBJ1-1): EADIYQTPRYLVIGTGKKITLECSQTMGHDKMYWYQQDPGMELHLIHYSYGVNSTEKGDLSSESTVSRIRTEHFPLTLESARPSHTSQYLCASSELTQGFSTEAFFGQGTRLTVV.

The rearrangement joins TRBV7-3 to TRBJ2-5, with D perhaps being TRBD1 or TRBD2 (5 bases each). The CDR3 is 15 residues long. Germline V gene lookup returns CDR1 SGHTA and CDR2 FQGTGA. Trimming took 2 bases from V and 1 from J, leaving 11 bases between them. The DNA of the CDR3 is TGTGCCAGCAGCTTACTGGCCGGGGCCCAAGAGACCCAGTACTTC. Amino acid sequence: CASSLLAGAQETQYF.

The genes are TRBV28 and TRBJ1-2; 7 bases align to TRBD1. Germline V gene data show CDR1 as MDHEN and CDR2 as SYDVKM. V lost 2 bases, J lost 5 bases, and 2 bases stayed unmatched. The CDR3 is 13 residues long. The CDR3 bases are TGTGCCAGCAGTTTAGTACAGGGGTATGGCTACACCTTC. As protein: CASSLVQGYGYTF.

This chain links TRBV28 with TRBJ1-5, with TRBD1 identical over 7 bases. V dropped 7 bases and J dropped 4; count of bases not matched to a gene: 7. CDR3 size: 14 residues. Germline V gene lookup returns CDR1 MDHEN and CDR2 SYDVKM. The CDR3 nucleotides read TGTGCCAGCAAAGTTGGGACAGAGAATCAGCCCCAGCATTTT. Amino acids: CASKVGTENQPQHF.